This TCR beta chain was profiled in a study of blood T cell repertoires in COVID-19. About the research overall: The United States, Italy and Spain provided the acute and convalescent COVID-19 samples. In each case, the material was cDNA or gDNA derived from T cells, B-cell-depleted T cells, or PBMCs.

As originally analysed: For nucleated cells, counts were estimated from reference gene primer amplification. Clones were sequenced by immunoSEQ multiplex PCR, and TCRdb holds only the in-frame ones, with some missing. V, J and clone size derive from that table, while D and trimming were established from the DNA sequence. The table records some 95,000 clones, around 72% of them present only once. Only one count was recorded for this clone. Sequencing was performed on peripheral blood. This receptor was obtained from a man between 65 and 79 years old with acute or convalescent COVID-19.

The CDR3 DNA follows: TGTGCCAGCAGCCAACCAGGGGAAATCGGGGAGCTGTTTTTT. Amino acids: CASSQPGEIGELFF. V gene TRBV4-2 combines with J gene TRBJ2-2, with a tentative D call TRBD1 (6 bases). Germline V gene lookup returns CDR1 LGHNA and CDR2 YNFKEQ. Trimming pared 2 bases from V and 7 bases from J, leaving 11 bases between. The length of the CDR3 is 14 residues.